This T cell receptor (beta chain) is from a study of Graves' ophthalmopathy and Graves' hyperthyroidism. Study results and limitations: Appearing in blood as well were most expanded thyroid clonotypes above 0.001 frequency.

Amplification targeted the TCR beta CDR3 regions, with RNA transcripts as the source material. HTBI primers primed a first-round RT-PCR, and a second-round multiplex PCR followed. One entry per CDR3 protein, called by TCRdb with MiXCR from the multiplex PCR reads. The sample carries some 350,000 distinct CDR3 sequences, approximately 17% recorded once. In germline, CDR1 is SEHNR, CDR2 FQNEAQ (reference sequence). After removal of 3 bases from V and 2 bases from J, the junction contained 3 bases not matched to a gene. The CDR3 covers 14 residues. This clonotype was counted only a few times. The antigen is unknown.

The clonotype was recovered from an adult woman with stable Graves' hyperthyroidism. The genes are TRBV7-9 and TRBJ1-2, with 7 bases that match TRBD1. Sequenced input: peripheral blood. The CDR3 reads CASSFPGQNYGYTF. CDR3 in DNA: TGTGCCAGCAGCTTTCCGGGACAGAACTATGGCTACACCTTC.